A single TCR beta chain is shown here with its context. No antigen is known for it. This sample is drawn from a study of cytomegalovirus exposure and HLA in healthy donors. Findings and caveats of the study: The dataset shows that most TCR sequences were rare, while some public TCRs occurred in many donors.

Germline loops: CDR1 MNHEY, CDR2 SMNVEV (reference sequence). Losses at the gene ends were 5 bases for V and 0 bases for J; bases not matched to a gene: 15. This CDR3 contains 19 residues. The data were produced by immunoSEQ multiplex PCR, yet TCRdb's version contains in-frame clones alone and is incomplete. The table has tens of thousands of clones, 93% seen once. The sequenced sample consisted of PBMCs. This chain joins TRBV27 and TRBJ2-1, with 8 bases aligning to TRBD2. This clonotype originated in a woman younger than 35 in good health and CMV-seronegative. CDR3 nucleotides: TGTGCCAGCAGTACCAAAGAGCCCCAGCGGGGGACCTCCTACAATGAGCAGTTCTTC. Translation gives CASSTKEPQRGTSYNEQFF.